This T cell receptor beta chain was profiled in a study of spatial heterogeneity in lung cancer. Unique molecular identifiers tagged every individual TCR cDNA molecule. TCRdb fed the 5' RACE reads into MiXCR, producing one record per CDR3 protein. The sample lists roughly 39,000 distinct CDR3 sequences, approximately 6.5% occurring once. This clonotype was detected many times. Germline V gene sequence: CDR1 MDHEN, CDR2 SYDVKM. The CDR3 totals 13 residues. The V gene lost 2 bases and the J gene lost 5 bases, with 9 bases spanning the gap. The time point denotes: sample taken at primary tumor resection. Material for sequencing was whole RNA from tumor, nontumor lung or frozen PBMC, left unsorted.

The source material was PBMCs, sampled at surgery. The sequence was collected from a female donor with early-stage non-small cell lung cancer. The chain has TRBV28 and TRBJ1-2, with D unresolved. The CDR3 DNA reads TGTGCCAGCAGTTTAGGTCCGGGGTATGGCTACACCTTC. Its protein product is CASSLGPGYGYTF.